Listed below are T cell receptor beta chains from one sample, sequenced in a study of blood T cells in healthy people across ages. Each CDR3 protein is one row after TCRdb ran MiXCR on the 5' RACE reads. Among hundreds of thousands of distinct CDR3 sequences listed, roughly three fifths were seen once. Sequenced input: blood. These receptor sequences come from a man in his forties in good health. The CDR3 runs from the conserved cysteine through the conserved F or W. Fields, in order: clone size, D gene, J gene, V gene, CDR3 DNA, CDR3 protein. D genes are given only for firm matches. Size is stated for part of the rows, as once, few or many counts, or as a class when the clone is expanded.

size: -
D: TRBD1
J: TRBJ2-3
V: TRBV20-1
DNA: TGCAGTGCTAGAGGCAACAGGGGATCCACAGATACGCAGTATTTT
CDR3: CSARGNRGSTDTQYF

size: -
D: TRBD1
J: TRBJ2-7
V: TRBV20-1
DNA: TGCGGTGCCGTCGGACAGGGGGGCTACGAGCAGTACTTC
CDR3: CGAVGQGGYEQYF

size: -
D: -
J: TRBJ2-2
V: TRBV2
DNA: TGTGCCAGCAGATTAGGACAGACGGACACCGGGGAGCTGTTTTTT
CDR3: CASRLGQTDTGELFF

size: few
D: -
J: TRBJ2-1
V: TRBV2
DNA: TGTGCCAGCAGAGACAGCCCCTCCTACAATGAGCAGTTCTTC
CDR3: CASRDSPSYNEQFF

size: -
D: -
J: TRBJ2-3
V: TRBV25-1
DNA: TGTGCCAGCAGTGTTCTCATGACAGATACGCAGTATTTT
CDR3: CASSVLMTDTQYF

size: -
D: -
J: TRBJ2-1
V: TRBV7-2
DNA: TGTGCCAGCAGCTTAGGGGGGTGGGAGCAGTTCTTC
CDR3: CASSLGGWEQFF

size: few
D: TRBD1
J: TRBJ2-7
V: TRBV20-1
DNA: TGCAGTGCTAGAGATCCCGGGCAGGGGGTTTCCTACGAGCAGTACTTC
CDR3: CSARDPGQGVSYEQYF

size: -
D: -
J: TRBJ2-3
V: TRBV7-2
DNA: TGTGCCAGCAGCTTAGTTCAGCGACCTAGCACAGATACGCAGTATTTT
CDR3: CASSLVQRPSTDTQYF

size: -
D: -
J: TRBJ2-5
V: TRBV7-9
DNA: TGTGCCAGCAGCTTAGCCGGGGCTAGTGGAGAGACCCAGTACTTC
CDR3: CASSLAGASGETQYF

size: few
D: TRBD2
J: TRBJ2-3
V: TRBV7-8
DNA: TGTGCCAGCCGGGCGGGCGGGAGGCTCCTTAGCACAGATACGCAGTATTTT
CDR3: CASRAGGRLLSTDTQYF

size: -
D: TRBD1
J: TRBJ2-7
V: TRBV4-3
DNA: TGCGCCAGCAGCCAAGGCAGGGGGCTGTTTTACGAGCAGTACTTC
CDR3: CASSQGRGLFYEQYF

size: -
D: -
J: TRBJ2-7
V: TRBV12-5
DNA: TGTGCTAGTGGTCCACGCCTCCGCCCGTTCTACGAGCAGTACTTC
CDR3: CASGPRLRPFYEQYF

size: few
D: -
J: TRBJ2-6
V: TRBV7-6
DNA: TGTGCCAGCAGCGGGCCCTCTGGGGCCAACGTCCTGACTTTC
CDR3: CASSGPSGANVLTF

size: -
D: TRBD2
J: TRBJ2-4
V: TRBV9
DNA: TGTGCCAGCAGCGTAGGGACTAGTACCGGCATTCAGTACTTC
CDR3: CASSVGTSTGIQYF

size: -
D: -
J: TRBJ2-7
V: TRBV11-2
DNA: TGTGCCAGCAGCTTAGATCTAGGGGCGGTAAGCTCCTACAATGAGCAGTACTTC
CDR3: CASSLDLGAVSSYNEQYF

size: -
D: -
J: TRBJ2-4
V: TRBV6-5
DNA: TGTGCCAGCAGTTACTCGCACACTGGTGCCAAAAACATTCAGTACTTC
CDR3: CASSYSHTGAKNIQYF

size: -
D: -
J: TRBJ1-6
V: TRBV3-1
DNA: TGTGCCAGCAGCCCTATGACCGAGAATTCACCCCTCCACTTT
CDR3: CASSPMTENSPLHF

size: -
D: -
J: TRBJ1-2
V: TRBV7-9
DNA: TGTGCCAGCAGCTCGGTGGCCAGGACGATCACTAACTATGGCTACACCTTC
CDR3: CASSSVARTITNYGYTF

size: -
D: TRBD1
J: TRBJ2-7
V: TRBV4-1
DNA: TGCGCCAGCAGCCACCGAGGACAGGGGAGCTCCTACGAGCAGTACTTC
CDR3: CASSHRGQGSSYEQYF

size: few
D: -
J: TRBJ2-1
V: TRBV29-1
DNA: TGCAGCGGGACATTGTACTCCTACAATGAGCAGTTCTTC
CDR3: CSGTLYSYNEQFF

size: -
D: TRBD2
J: TRBJ2-3
V: TRBV25-1
DNA: TGTGCCAGCAGTATCGGACTAGCGGGGGGGCCAAAAGATACGCAGTATTTT
CDR3: CASSIGLAGGPKDTQYF

size: -
D: -
J: TRBJ2-1
V: TRBV29-1
DNA: TGCAGCGTTTTGAGCAATGAGCAGTTCTTC
CDR3: CSVLSNEQFF

size: -
D: -
J: TRBJ2-2
V: TRBV29-1
DNA: TGCAGCGGGCAACAGGGATCCGGGGAGCTGTTTTTT
CDR3: CSGQQGSGELFF

size: -
D: -
J: TRBJ1-2
V: TRBV6-5
DNA: TGTGCCAGCAGTCTAATGGGACCCAATGGCTACACCTTC
CDR3: CASSLMGPNGYTF

size: -
D: TRBD1
J: TRBJ2-5
V: TRBV24-1
DNA: TGTGCCACCAGTGAGGGGACAGACAAAAAGAACACCCAGTACTTC
CDR3: CATSEGTDKKNTQYF

size: -
D: -
J: TRBJ1-5
V: TRBV28
DNA: TGTGCCAGCAGTTTAGGGGTTCATCAGCCCCAGCATTTT
CDR3: CASSLGVHQPQHF

size: -
D: -
J: TRBJ2-1
V: TRBV4-3
DNA: TGCGCCAGCAGCCAACTTAGAGGCGCGGGATCCTACAATGAGCAGTTCTTC
CDR3: CASSQLRGAGSYNEQFF

size: -
D: -
J: TRBJ1-5
V: TRBV7-2
DNA: TGTGCCAGCAGCTCCACTGCGGCTTCCTCCCAGCATTTT
CDR3: CASSSTAASSQHF

size: few
D: TRBD1
J: TRBJ2-7
V: TRBV24-1
DNA: TGTGCCACCAGTGAACGACAGGGATGGGAATCCTACGAGCAGTACTTC
CDR3: CATSERQGWESYEQYF

size: few
D: -
J: TRBJ2-7
V: TRBV24-1
DNA: TGTGCCACCAGTGATACCGGTGGGGGAGTAGACGAGCAGTACTTC
CDR3: CATSDTGGGVDEQYF

size: -
D: TRBD2
J: TRBJ2-4
V: TRBV3-1
DNA: TGTGCCAGCAGCCACAGTAGCGGGGGGTACAATGAGCAGTACTTC
CDR3: CASSHSSGGYNEQYF

size: many
D: -
J: TRBJ2-3
V: TRBV3-1
DNA: TGTGCCAGCAGCCCCAACCCCGGGGTTGGAACAGATACGCAGTATTTT
CDR3: CASSPNPGVGTDTQYF

size: -
D: -
J: TRBJ2-2
V: TRBV9
DNA: TGTGCCAGTCAACAGGGTGCCGGGGAGCTGTTTTTT
CDR3: CASQQGAGELFF

size: -
D: -
J: TRBJ2-6
V: TRBV7-2
DNA: TGTGCCAGCAGCCCTCTTTTAACGAGTGGGGGCTCTGGGGCCAACGTCCTGACTTTC
CDR3: CASSPLLTSGGSGANVLTF

size: -
D: -
J: TRBJ2-3
V: TRBV15
DNA: TGTGCCACCAGCAGAGCGGACACACATACGCAGTATTTT
CDR3: CATSRADTHTQYF

size: -
D: -
J: TRBJ2-7
V: TRBV27
DNA: TGTGCCAGCGGCCGGACAGTTAGCTCCTACGAGCAGTACTTC
CDR3: CASGRTVSSYEQYF

size: -
D: TRBD1
J: TRBJ1-2
V: TRBV7-2
DNA: TGTGCCAGCAGCGTCACAGGGGGAGGAGGCTATGGCTACACCTTC
CDR3: CASSVTGGGGYGYTF

size: many
D: -
J: TRBJ2-3
V: TRBV4-3
DNA: TGCGCCAGCAGACAAGAGACTGCTACAACAGATACGCAGTATTTT
CDR3: CASRQETATTDTQYF

size: -
D: -
J: TRBJ2-5
V: TRBV7-3
DNA: TGTGCCAGCGCCCCGCAAGGGAGACAAGAGACCCAGTACTTC
CDR3: CASAPQGRQETQYF

size: -
D: -
J: TRBJ2-1
V: TRBV20-1
DNA: TGCAGTGCTAGGACCTCGAGTGAGCAGTTCTTC
CDR3: CSARTSSEQFF

size: -
D: -
J: TRBJ2-5
V: TRBV14
DNA: TGTGCCAGCAGCCAAGAATCGCTAGCCCATGAGACCCAGTACTTC
CDR3: CASSQESLAHETQYF

size: -
D: -
J: TRBJ2-1
V: TRBV25-1
DNA: TGTGCCAGCAGTGAATTCGCTGGCTACAATGAGCAGTTCTTC
CDR3: CASSEFAGYNEQFF

size: -
D: -
J: TRBJ1-2
V: TRBV11-3
DNA: TGTGCCAGCAGCCACCCGGCCGGGACGGTTGGTTCTGGCTACACCTTC
CDR3: CASSHPAGTVGSGYTF

size: many
D: -
J: TRBJ1-5
V: TRBV6-2/TRBV6-3
DNA: TGTGCCAGCAGCCCGGTAGAGTTTCAGCCCCAGCATTTT
CDR3: CASSPVEFQPQHF

size: -
D: TRBD1
J: TRBJ2-2
V: TRBV4-1
DNA: TGCGCCAGCAGCGAATGGACCGGGACAGCGAACACCGGGGAGCTGTTTTTT
CDR3: CASSEWTGTANTGELFF

size: -
D: TRBD2
J: TRBJ2-7
V: TRBV29-1
DNA: TGCAGCGTTGTGAGAGCGGGAGATGGCGAGCAGTACTTC
CDR3: CSVVRAGDGEQYF

size: -
D: -
J: TRBJ2-7
V: TRBV11-2
DNA: TGTGCCAGCAGCCCTCAGTTGGGCCCCTACGAGCAGTACTTC
CDR3: CASSPQLGPYEQYF

size: -
D: -
J: TRBJ1-1
V: TRBV6-4
DNA: TGTGCCAGCAGTGTTAAGGTGGGGGGAACTGAAGCTTTCTTT
CDR3: CASSVKVGGTEAFF

size: -
D: TRBD1
J: TRBJ1-1
V: TRBV4-2
DNA: TGTGCCAGCAGCCTTCGGACAGGGGGGACGAACACTGAAGCTTTCTTT
CDR3: CASSLRTGGTNTEAFF